Listed below are T cell receptor beta chains from one sample, sequenced in a study of T cells of healthy individuals. TCRdb ran MiXCR on the 5' RACE reads and lists one entry per CDR3 protein. The sample shows 100,000 or so distinct CDR3 sequences, roughly a sixth of them seen only once. Receptors were obtained from a human donor in good health. CDR3s include the opening cysteine and the closing phenylalanine or tryptophan. D genes are given only for firm matches. Not all rows give a size; the values are once, few, many and, for expanded clones, a class.

D gene: NA
CDR3 length: 15
V gene: TRBV27
J gene: TRBJ2-4
clone size: few
CDR3 DNA: TGTGCCAGCAGCTTGGACAGACTAGCCAAAAACATTCAGTACTTC
CDR3 protein: CASSLDRLAKNIQYF

D gene: NA
CDR3 length: 15
V gene: TRBV10-3
J gene: TRBJ2-1
clone size: NA
CDR3 DNA: TGTGCCATCAGTGAACGGGACCCCTCCTACAATGAGCAGTTCTTC
CDR3 protein: CAISERDPSYNEQFF

D gene: NA
CDR3 length: 15
V gene: TRBV9
J gene: TRBJ1-6
clone size: many
CDR3 DNA: TGTGCCAGCAGCGTAGGTGGAGGGTTTCGTTCACCCCTCCACTTT
CDR3 protein: CASSVGGGFRSPLHF

D gene: TRBD1
CDR3 length: 15
V gene: TRBV4-1
J gene: TRBJ2-7
clone size: NA
CDR3 DNA: TGCGCCAGCAGCCAAGCCCCGGGGACAGGGAACGAGCAGTACTTC
CDR3 protein: CASSQAPGTGNEQYF

D gene: NA
CDR3 length: 14
V gene: TRBV3-1
J gene: TRBJ1-3
clone size: many
CDR3 DNA: TGTGCCAGCAGCCAACAGGGAAATGGAAACACCATATATTTT
CDR3 protein: CASSQQGNGNTIYF

D gene: TRBD2
CDR3 length: 14
V gene: TRBV20-1
J gene: TRBJ2-1
clone size: many
CDR3 DNA: TGCAGTGCCGTGCTCGGGACTAACGACAATGAGCAGTTCTTC
CDR3 protein: CSAVLGTNDNEQFF

D gene: NA
CDR3 length: 12
V gene: TRBV20-1
J gene: TRBJ1-1
clone size: many
CDR3 DNA: TGCAGTGCTAGAGAGGGAAACACTGAAGCTTTCTTT
CDR3 protein: CSAREGNTEAFF

D gene: TRBD1
CDR3 length: 14
V gene: TRBV6-1
J gene: TRBJ1-4
clone size: NA
CDR3 DNA: TGTGCCAGCAGTGTACAGGGGGGTGGAGAAAAACTGTTTTTT
CDR3 protein: CASSVQGGGEKLFF

D gene: NA
CDR3 length: 12
V gene: TRBV30
J gene: TRBJ2-6
clone size: NA
CDR3 DNA: TGTGCCTGGAGACCTGGGGCCAACGTCCTGACTTTC
CDR3 protein: CAWRPGANVLTF

D gene: NA
CDR3 length: 12
V gene: TRBV12-5
J gene: TRBJ2-3
clone size: many
CDR3 DNA: TGTGCTAGTGGTGCCAGCACAGATACGCAGTATTTT
CDR3 protein: CASGASTDTQYF

D gene: TRBD1
CDR3 length: 13
V gene: TRBV6-2/TRBV6-3
J gene: TRBJ1-4
clone size: few
CDR3 DNA: TGTGCCAGCAGCCGGGACAGTCGGGAAAAACTGTTTTTT
CDR3 protein: CASSRDSREKLFF

D gene: TRBD2
CDR3 length: 13
V gene: TRBV29-1
J gene: TRBJ2-7
clone size: few
CDR3 DNA: TGCAGCGCAAGGACTAGCGACTCCTACGAGCAGTACTTC
CDR3 protein: CSARTSDSYEQYF

D gene: NA
CDR3 length: 17
V gene: TRBV27
J gene: TRBJ2-2
clone size: NA
CDR3 DNA: TGTGCCAGCAGTTTCAGGGGACCCCGCCTTAACACCGGGGAGCTGTTTTTT
CDR3 protein: CASSFRGPRLNTGELFF

D gene: NA
CDR3 length: 13
V gene: TRBV7-9
J gene: TRBJ1-2
clone size: few
CDR3 DNA: TGTGCCAGCAGCTTTGGGGAACTCTATGGCTACACCTTC
CDR3 protein: CASSFGELYGYTF

D gene: NA
CDR3 length: 17
V gene: TRBV28
J gene: TRBJ2-6
clone size: few
CDR3 DNA: TGTGCCAGCAGTCCGTTAACACTCCGCTCTGGGGCCAACGTCCTGACTTTC
CDR3 protein: CASSPLTLRSGANVLTF

D gene: NA
CDR3 length: 15
V gene: TRBV9
J gene: TRBJ1-3
clone size: few
CDR3 DNA: TGTGCCAGCAGCGCAGAAACACACCCTGGAAACACCATATATTTT
CDR3 protein: CASSAETHPGNTIYF

D gene: TRBD2
CDR3 length: 15
V gene: TRBV20-1
J gene: TRBJ2-3
clone size: NA
CDR3 DNA: TGCAGTTCCCTAAAGGGCGGGGGGAGCACAGATACGCAGTATTTT
CDR3 protein: CSSLKGGGSTDTQYF

D gene: NA
CDR3 length: 14
V gene: TRBV7-3
J gene: TRBJ2-3
clone size: few
CDR3 DNA: TGTGCCAGCAGCCCAGGGGACAGCACAGATACGCAGTATTTT
CDR3 protein: CASSPGDSTDTQYF

D gene: NA
CDR3 length: 15
V gene: TRBV20-1
J gene: TRBJ2-1
clone size: NA
CDR3 DNA: TGCAGTGCAAACATCTTGTGGGAGCGGTTCGATGAGCAGTTCTTC
CDR3 protein: CSANILWERFDEQFF

D gene: NA
CDR3 length: 14
V gene: TRBV5-1
J gene: TRBJ2-1
clone size: few
CDR3 DNA: TGCGCCAGCAGCTTGGCAGGGTACTCGGGTGAGCAGTTCTTC
CDR3 protein: CASSLAGYSGEQFF

D gene: NA
CDR3 length: 13
V gene: TRBV30
J gene: TRBJ1-1
clone size: NA
CDR3 DNA: TGTGCCTGGGGTAACAGGGTGAACACTGAAGCTTTCTTT
CDR3 protein: CAWGNRVNTEAFF

D gene: NA
CDR3 length: 12
V gene: TRBV2
J gene: TRBJ2-1
clone size: NA
CDR3 DNA: TGTGCCAGCTACCACTCAGGGACTGAGCAGTTCTTC
CDR3 protein: CASYHSGTEQFF

D gene: NA
CDR3 length: 14
V gene: TRBV27
J gene: TRBJ2-1
clone size: NA
CDR3 DNA: TGTGCCAGCAGTTTTTCTTATCGGGGCAATGAGCAGTTCTTC
CDR3 protein: CASSFSYRGNEQFF

D gene: NA
CDR3 length: 15
V gene: TRBV28
J gene: TRBJ2-7
clone size: many
CDR3 DNA: TGTGCCAGCAGTCTACCCCGGGCGGAACTCCACGAGCAGTACTTC
CDR3 protein: CASSLPRAELHEQYF

D gene: TRBD2
CDR3 length: 15
V gene: TRBV20-1
J gene: TRBJ2-1
clone size: many
CDR3 DNA: TGCAGTGCCCCTAATCAGCGGGGGATAAGCAATGAGCAGTTCTTC
CDR3 protein: CSAPNQRGISNEQFF

D gene: NA
CDR3 length: 13
V gene: TRBV9
J gene: TRBJ2-1
clone size: few
CDR3 DNA: TGTGCCAGCAGCGTACTTGCGGGGAATGAGCAGTTCTTC
CDR3 protein: CASSVLAGNEQFF

D gene: TRBD1
CDR3 length: 17
V gene: TRBV5-1
J gene: TRBJ1-1
clone size: once
CDR3 DNA: TGCGCCAGCAGCTCCCGCCCAACACAGGGGACGGTTGCTGAAGCTTTCTTT
CDR3 protein: CASSSRPTQGTVAEAFF

D gene: TRBD1
CDR3 length: 13
V gene: TRBV28
J gene: TRBJ2-7
clone size: many
CDR3 DNA: TGTGCCAGCAGTCCCGGGACAGGGTACGAGCAGTACTTC
CDR3 protein: CASSPGTGYEQYF

D gene: NA
CDR3 length: 16
V gene: TRBV7-6
J gene: TRBJ2-6
clone size: few
CDR3 DNA: TGTGCCAGCAGCTTATGGGGTGGTAGGGGGGCCAACGTCCTGACTTTC
CDR3 protein: CASSLWGGRGANVLTF

D gene: TRBD2
CDR3 length: 15
V gene: TRBV5-1
J gene: TRBJ2-3
clone size: NA
CDR3 DNA: TGCGCCAGCAGTTGGAGCGGGGGGGCCACGAATACGCAGTATTTT
CDR3 protein: CASSWSGGATNTQYF

D gene: TRBD1
CDR3 length: 13
V gene: TRBV20-1
J gene: TRBJ1-1
clone size: few
CDR3 DNA: TGCAGTGCTAGAAGACAGGGGACCGATGAAGCTTTCTTT
CDR3 protein: CSARRQGTDEAFF

D gene: NA
CDR3 length: 12
V gene: TRBV6-2/TRBV6-3
J gene: TRBJ2-1
clone size: many
CDR3 DNA: TGTGCCAGCAGTTGGGGTATCGATGAGCAGTTCTTC
CDR3 protein: CASSWGIDEQFF

D gene: TRBD1
CDR3 length: 16
V gene: TRBV7-9
J gene: TRBJ2-1
clone size: many
CDR3 DNA: TGTGCCAGCAGCTCGGACAGGGGGAACTCCTACAATGAGCAGTTCTTC
CDR3 protein: CASSSDRGNSYNEQFF

D gene: TRBD2
CDR3 length: 17
V gene: TRBV3-1
J gene: TRBJ2-2
clone size: NA
CDR3 DNA: TGTGCCAGCACCCGACTAGCGGGGGGCCGGGGAACCGGGGAGCTGTTTTTT
CDR3 protein: CASTRLAGGRGTGELFF

D gene: NA
CDR3 length: 14
V gene: TRBV10-3
J gene: TRBJ2-5
clone size: NA
CDR3 DNA: TGTGCCATCAGTGAGGATCACGAACAAGAGACCCAGTACTTC
CDR3 protein: CAISEDHEQETQYF

D gene: NA
CDR3 length: 14
V gene: TRBV5-1
J gene: TRBJ1-1
clone size: NA
CDR3 DNA: TGCGCCAGCAGCTTGGTGGCAGCCAACACTGAAGCTTTCTTT
CDR3 protein: CASSLVAANTEAFF

D gene: NA
CDR3 length: 15
V gene: TRBV2
J gene: TRBJ1-5
clone size: few
CDR3 DNA: TGTGCCAGCAGGTCCGAGGGTAGGGGCAATCAGCCCCAGCATTTT
CDR3 protein: CASRSEGRGNQPQHF

D gene: NA
CDR3 length: 12
V gene: TRBV28
J gene: TRBJ1-5
clone size: many
CDR3 DNA: TGTGCCAGCAGGAATCAGGCTCGCCCCCAGCATTTT
CDR3 protein: CASRNQARPQHF

D gene: NA
CDR3 length: 14
V gene: TRBV28
J gene: TRBJ2-2
clone size: NA
CDR3 DNA: TGTGCCAGCAGTTTAGGGGCGGACACCGGGGAGCTGTTTTTT
CDR3 protein: CASSLGADTGELFF

D gene: NA
CDR3 length: 12
V gene: TRBV7-2
J gene: TRBJ2-2
clone size: many
CDR3 DNA: TGTGCCAGCAGCTTATATGCCGGGGAGCTGTTTTTT
CDR3 protein: CASSLYAGELFF

D gene: NA
CDR3 length: 16
V gene: TRBV18
J gene: TRBJ2-3
clone size: many
CDR3 DNA: TGTGCCAGCTCACCAGTGACAGGGACTCACACAGATACGCAGTATTTT
CDR3 protein: CASSPVTGTHTDTQYF

D gene: NA
CDR3 length: 14
V gene: TRBV7-2
J gene: TRBJ2-5
clone size: NA
CDR3 DNA: TGTGCCAGCAGCCCGGTCAGGGTTGGAGAGACCCAGTACTTC
CDR3 protein: CASSPVRVGETQYF

D gene: NA
CDR3 length: 12
V gene: TRBV7-9
J gene: TRBJ1-2
clone size: many
CDR3 DNA: TGTGCCAGCAACCGACAGCCCTATGGCTACACCTTC
CDR3 protein: CASNRQPYGYTF

D gene: NA
CDR3 length: 15
V gene: TRBV6-6
J gene: TRBJ1-1
clone size: few
CDR3 DNA: TGTGCCAGCAGTCCCGCTGGGGGTCGAGGCACTGAAGCTTTCTTT
CDR3 protein: CASSPAGGRGTEAFF

D gene: NA
CDR3 length: 14
V gene: TRBV5-4
J gene: TRBJ2-3
clone size: NA
CDR3 DNA: TGTGCCAGCAGCCCGGGATTCACCACAGATACGCAGTATTTT
CDR3 protein: CASSPGFTTDTQYF